This TCR beta chain was identified in a study of blood T cell repertoires in COVID-19. Study information: Samples representing acute and convalescent COVID-19 were sourced from the United States, Italy and Spain. T cells, B-cell-depleted T cells, or PBMCs supplied cDNA or gDNA.

The junction had 6 bases not matched to a gene; V was cut back by 6 bases and J by 7 bases. Germline-derived CDR1 and CDR2 are ENHRY and SYGVKD. The CDR3 totals 14 residues. How the authors handled the data: Estimation of nucleated cell counts was performed using reference gene primer amplification. Assay used: immunoSEQ multiplex PCR; TCRdb lists only in-frame clones, some missing. V, J and clone size derive from that table, while D and trimming were established from the DNA sequence. The sample includes about 170,000 clones, around four fifths of them seen just once. This chain connects TRBV10-3 to TRBJ2-1; TRBD1 matches 10 bases. The source is an elderly woman with active or convalescent COVID-19. Sequenced sample: peripheral blood. For the CDR3, the DNA is TGTGCCATCAGGACCGGGACAGGGGATAATGAGCAGTTCTTC. Its protein is CAIRTGTGDNEQFF.